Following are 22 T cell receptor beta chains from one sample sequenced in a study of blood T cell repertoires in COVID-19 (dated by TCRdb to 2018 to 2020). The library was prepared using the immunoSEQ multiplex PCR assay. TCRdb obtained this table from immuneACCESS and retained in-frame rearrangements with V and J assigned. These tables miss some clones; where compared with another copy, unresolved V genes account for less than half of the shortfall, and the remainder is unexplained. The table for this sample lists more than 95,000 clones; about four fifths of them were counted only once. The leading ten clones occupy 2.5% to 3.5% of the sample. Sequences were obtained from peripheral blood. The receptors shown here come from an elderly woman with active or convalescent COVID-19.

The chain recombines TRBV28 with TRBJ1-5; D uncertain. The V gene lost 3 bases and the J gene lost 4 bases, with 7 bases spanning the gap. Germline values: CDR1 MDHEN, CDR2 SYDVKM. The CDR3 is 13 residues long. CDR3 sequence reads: CASSFGRNQPQHF. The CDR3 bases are TGTGCCAGCAGTTTCGGGAGGAATCAGCCCCAGCATTTT.

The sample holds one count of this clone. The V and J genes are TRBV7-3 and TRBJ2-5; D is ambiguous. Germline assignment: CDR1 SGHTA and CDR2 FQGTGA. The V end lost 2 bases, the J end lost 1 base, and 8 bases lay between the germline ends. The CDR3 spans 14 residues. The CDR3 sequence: CASSLGGSQETQYF. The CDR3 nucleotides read TGTGCCAGCAGCTTAGGTGGCAGCCAAGAGACCCAGTACTTC.

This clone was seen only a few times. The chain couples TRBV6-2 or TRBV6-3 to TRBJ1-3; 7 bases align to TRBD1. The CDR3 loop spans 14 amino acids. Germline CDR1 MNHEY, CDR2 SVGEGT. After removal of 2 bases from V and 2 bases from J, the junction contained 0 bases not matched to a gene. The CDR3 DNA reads TGTGCCAGCAGTTACGACAGGGCTGGAAACACCATATATTTT. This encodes CASSYDRAGNTIYF.

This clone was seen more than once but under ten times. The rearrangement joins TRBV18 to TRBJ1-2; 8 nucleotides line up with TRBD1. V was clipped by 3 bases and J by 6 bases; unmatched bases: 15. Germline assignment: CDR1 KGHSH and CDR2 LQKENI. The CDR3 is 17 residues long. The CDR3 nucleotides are TGTGCCAGCTCACCTAAAACCGGGACAGGTGATCCTGATGGCTACACCTTC. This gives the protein CASSPKTGTGDPDGYTF.

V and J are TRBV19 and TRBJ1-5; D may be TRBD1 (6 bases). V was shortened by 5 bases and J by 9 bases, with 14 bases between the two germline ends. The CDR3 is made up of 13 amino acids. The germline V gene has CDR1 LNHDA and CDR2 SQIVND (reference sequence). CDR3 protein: CASSYAGAGPQHF. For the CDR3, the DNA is TGTGCCAGTAGTTACGCAGGGGCAGGGCCCCAGCATTTT.

CDR3 residues: CSAWTGYGYTF. The DNA for the CDR3 is TGCAGTGCTTGGACAGGGTACGGCTACACCTTC. The chain uses TRBV20-1 and TRBJ1-2; 8 positions agree with TRBD1. This CDR3 region has 11 residues. From germline, CDR1 is DFQATT and CDR2 SNEGSKA (reference sequence). J was trimmed by 8 bases and V by 5 bases; bases with no gene match: 4.

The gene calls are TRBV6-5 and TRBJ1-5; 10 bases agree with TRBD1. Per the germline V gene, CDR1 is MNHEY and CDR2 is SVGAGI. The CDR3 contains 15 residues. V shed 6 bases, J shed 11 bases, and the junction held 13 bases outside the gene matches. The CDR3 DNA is TGTGCCAGCAGACCAGACGGGACAGGGGTTGGGGCCCAGCATTTT. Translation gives CASRPDGTGVGAQHF.

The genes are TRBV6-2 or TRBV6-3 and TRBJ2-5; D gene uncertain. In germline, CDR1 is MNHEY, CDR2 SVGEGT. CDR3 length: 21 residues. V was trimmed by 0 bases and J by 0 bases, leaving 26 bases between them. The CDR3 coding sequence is TGTGCCAGCAGTTACTCGATAGGCCGACTCTTAAACCCACCGTACCAAGAGACCCAGTACTTC. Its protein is CASSYSIGRLLNPPYQETQYF.

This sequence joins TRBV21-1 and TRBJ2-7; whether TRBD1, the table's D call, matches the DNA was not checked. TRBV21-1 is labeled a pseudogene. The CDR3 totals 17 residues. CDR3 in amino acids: CASSRPRGGQGEYEQYF. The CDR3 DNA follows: TGTGCCAGCAGCCGACCCCGCGGTGGCCAGGGGGAGTACGAGCAGTACTTC.

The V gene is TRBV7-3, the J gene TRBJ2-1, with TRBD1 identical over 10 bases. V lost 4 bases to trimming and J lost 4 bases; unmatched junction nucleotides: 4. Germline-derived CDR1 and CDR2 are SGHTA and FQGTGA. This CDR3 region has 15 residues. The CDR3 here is CASSSPGQGYNEQFF. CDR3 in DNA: TGTGCCAGCAGCTCACCGGGACAGGGGTACAATGAGCAGTTCTTC. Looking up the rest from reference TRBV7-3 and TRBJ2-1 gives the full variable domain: GAGVSQTPSNKVTEKGKYVELRCDPISGHTALYWYRQSLGQGPEFLIYFQGTGAADDSGLPNDRFFAVRPEGSVSTLKIQRTERGDSAVYLCASSSPGQGYNEQFFGPGTRLTVL.

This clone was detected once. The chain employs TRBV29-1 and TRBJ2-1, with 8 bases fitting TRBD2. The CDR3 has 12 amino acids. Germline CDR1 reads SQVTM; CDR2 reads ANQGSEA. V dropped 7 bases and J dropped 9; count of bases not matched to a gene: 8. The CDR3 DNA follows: TGCAGCGATTCAAAAGCGGGAGTTGAGCAGTTCTTC. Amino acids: CSDSKAGVEQFF.

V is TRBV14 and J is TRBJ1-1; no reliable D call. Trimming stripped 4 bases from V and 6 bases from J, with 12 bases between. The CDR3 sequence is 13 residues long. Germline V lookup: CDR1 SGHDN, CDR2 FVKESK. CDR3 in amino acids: CASSPREAAEAFF. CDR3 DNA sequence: TGTGCCAGCAGCCCACGAGAGGCGGCTGAAGCTTTCTTT. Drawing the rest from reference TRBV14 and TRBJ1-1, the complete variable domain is EAGVTQFPSHSVIEKGQTVTLRCDPISGHDNLYWYRRVMGKEIKFLLHFVKESKQDESGMPNNRFLAERTGGTYSTLKVQPAELEDSGVYFCASSPREAAEAFFGQGTRLTVV.

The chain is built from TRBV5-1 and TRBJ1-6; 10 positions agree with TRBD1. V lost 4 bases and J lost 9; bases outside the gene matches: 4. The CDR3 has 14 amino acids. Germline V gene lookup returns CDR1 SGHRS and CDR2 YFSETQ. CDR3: CASSAGQGGSPLHF. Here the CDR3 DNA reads TGCGCCAGCAGCGCTGGACAGGGGGGTTCACCCCTCCACTTT.

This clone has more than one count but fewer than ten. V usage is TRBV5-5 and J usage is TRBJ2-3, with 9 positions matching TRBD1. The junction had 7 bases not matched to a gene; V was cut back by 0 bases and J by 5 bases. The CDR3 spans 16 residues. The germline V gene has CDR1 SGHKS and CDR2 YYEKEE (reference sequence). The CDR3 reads CASSLAGQGRGDTQYF. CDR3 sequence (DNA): TGTGCCAGCAGCTTGGCGGGACAGGGTCGGGGAGATACGCAGTATTTT.

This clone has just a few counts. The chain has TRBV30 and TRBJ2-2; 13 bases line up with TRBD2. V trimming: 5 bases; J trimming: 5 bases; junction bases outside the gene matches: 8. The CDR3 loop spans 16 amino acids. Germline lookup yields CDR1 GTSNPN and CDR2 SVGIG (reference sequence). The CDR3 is CAWLGLAGQGTGELFF. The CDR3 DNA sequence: TGTGCCTGGTTGGGACTAGCGGGACAGGGAACCGGGGAGCTGTTTTTT.

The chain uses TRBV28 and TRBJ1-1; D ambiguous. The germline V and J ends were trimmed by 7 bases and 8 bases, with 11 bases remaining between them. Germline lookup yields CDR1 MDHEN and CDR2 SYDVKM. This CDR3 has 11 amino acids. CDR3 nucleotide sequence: TGTGCCAGCAAAGCCCCGAGGGAAGCTTTCTTT. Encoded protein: CASKAPREAFF.

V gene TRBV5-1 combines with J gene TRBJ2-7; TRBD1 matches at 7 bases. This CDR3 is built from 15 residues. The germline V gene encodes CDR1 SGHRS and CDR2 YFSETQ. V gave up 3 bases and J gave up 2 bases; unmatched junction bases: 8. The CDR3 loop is CASSSGTAKPYEQYF. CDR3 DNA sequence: TGCGCCAGCAGCTCGGGGACAGCAAAGCCCTACGAGCAGTACTTC.

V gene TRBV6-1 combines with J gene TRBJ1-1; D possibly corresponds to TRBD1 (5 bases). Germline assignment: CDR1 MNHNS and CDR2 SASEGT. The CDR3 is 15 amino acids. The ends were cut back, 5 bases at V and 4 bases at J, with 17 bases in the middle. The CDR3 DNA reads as TGTGCCAGCAGTCCCCAGGGTCCCCTAGTCACTGAAGCTTTCTTT. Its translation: CASSPQGPLVTEAFF.

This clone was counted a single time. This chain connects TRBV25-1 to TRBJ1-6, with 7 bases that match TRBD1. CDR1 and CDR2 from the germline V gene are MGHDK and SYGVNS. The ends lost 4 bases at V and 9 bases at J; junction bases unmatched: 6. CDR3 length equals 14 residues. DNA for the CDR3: TGTGCCAGCAGTGGCCGGCAGGGGGTTTCACCCCTCCACTTT. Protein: CASSGRQGVSPLHF.

The CDR3, as DNA: TGTGCCAGCAGCCAAGGCAGGCAAACCTATGGCTACACCTTC. It specifies CASSQGRQTYGYTF. This chain joins TRBV3-1 (or the pseudogene TRBV3-2) and TRBJ1-2; D ambiguous. Germline assignment: CDR1 LGHDT and CDR2 YNNKEL (reference sequence). CDR3 size: 14 residues. Trimming shortened V by 1 base and J by 4 bases, and 10 bases separated the two germline ends.

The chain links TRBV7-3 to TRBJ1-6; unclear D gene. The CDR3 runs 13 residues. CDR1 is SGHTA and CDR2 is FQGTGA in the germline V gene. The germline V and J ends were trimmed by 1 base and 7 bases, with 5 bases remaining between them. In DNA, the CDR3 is TGTGCCAGCAGCTTAAGCAGAAATTCACCCCTCCACTTT. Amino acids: CASSLSRNSPLHF. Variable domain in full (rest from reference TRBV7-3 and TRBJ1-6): GAGVSQTPSNKVTEKGKYVELRCDPISGHTALYWYRQSLGQGPEFLIYFQGTGAADDSGLPNDRFFAVRPEGSVSTLKIQRTERGDSAVYLCASSLSRNSPLHFGNGTRLTVT.

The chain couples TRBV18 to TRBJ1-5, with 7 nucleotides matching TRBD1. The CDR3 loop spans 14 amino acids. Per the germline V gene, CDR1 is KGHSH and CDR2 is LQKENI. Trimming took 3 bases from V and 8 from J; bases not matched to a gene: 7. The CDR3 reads CASSPRQGIKPQHF. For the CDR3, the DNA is TGTGCCAGCTCACCGCGACAGGGTATTAAGCCCCAGCATTTT.